In this sample, the clone carrying this TCR beta chain turned up many times. The antigen is undetermined. This sample was included in a study of CD8 T cells in ankylosing spondylitis. Whole-study findings and limits: Peripheral blood samples showed relatively rare disease-linked clones, and these clones were CD8+. There was reportedly significant enrichment of clones that were disease-linked in matched ankylosing spondylitis synovial fluid. Seemingly distinctive of ankylosing spondylitis blood was a TCR beta motif formed by eight highly homologous variants. A subset of motif variants has previously been described in the synovial fluid and blood of reactive arthritis.

The authors made TCR beta libraries by quantitative 5'-RACE with molecular barcodes. TCRdb called the 5' RACE reads again in MiXCR, with one record for every CDR3 protein. The sample holds 700,000 or so distinct CDR3 sequences, around a fifth seen once. The CDR3 extends over 14 amino acids. Trimming left V 0 bases short and J 15 bases short, with 18 bases between. CDR1 and CDR2 (germline): LGHNA, YSLEER. The chain couples TRBV4-3 to TRBJ2-1, with D tentatively TRBD1 (5 bases). Sequenced material: blood, either unsorted or a sorted T cell fraction (not recorded which). This TCR came from a male donor with ankylosing spondylitis. The CDR3, as DNA: TGCGCCAGCAGCCAAGAAAATGTGGGGCCTGCCATGTTCTTC. It codes for CASSQENVGPAMFF.